These T cell receptor beta chains were read from a single sample in a study of cytomegalovirus exposure and HLA in healthy donors. Assay: immunoSEQ multiplex PCR; the TCRdb copy retains only in-frame clones and omits some. Among 150,000 to 200,000 clones, about 75% were seen once, and the ten largest hold about 1%. The sequenced sample was PBMCs. These receptors all come from a woman between 50 and 59 years old in good health and CMV-seropositive. Both conserved end residues are part of each CDR3. The D gene is left open where the match is weak. Not all rows give a size; the values are once, few, many and, for expanded clones, a class.

j_call | d_call | clone_size | v_call | cdr3_aa | cdr3_nt
TRBJ2-7 | TRBD2 | . | TRBV2 | CASSETSGSYEQYF | TGTGCCAGCAGTGAGACTAGCGGAAGCTACGAGCAGTACTTC
TRBJ2-3 | . | . | TRBV27 | CASSLSYTDTQYF | TGTGCCAGCAGTTTATCATACACAGATACGCAGTATTTT
TRBJ2-1 | TRBD2 | . | TRBV5-4 | CASSLAGGSSYNEQFF | TGTGCCAGCAGCTTGGCGGGCGGGAGCTCCTACAATGAGCAGTTCTTC
TRBJ2-1 | TRBD1 | . | TRBV29-1 | CSVVDRGKQFF | TGCAGCGTTGTTGACAGGGGTAAGCAGTTCTTC
TRBJ2-5 | TRBD2 | . | TRBV2 | CASSSGREETQYF | TGTGCCAGCAGTTCCGGGAGGGAAGAGACCCAGTACTTC
TRBJ1-1 | . | . | TRBV19 | CASTITGGDAEAFF | TGTGCCAGTACCATCACCGGGGGGGACGCTGAAGCTTTCTTT
TRBJ1-1 | . | . | TRBV5-1 | CASRGATEAFF | TGCGCCAGCCGAGGCGCCACTGAAGCTTTCTTT
TRBJ2-2 | . | . | TRBV6-5 | CASRLTSTGELFF | TGTGCCAGCAGGCTGACTAGTACCGGGGAGCTGTTTTTT
TRBJ1-5 | . | . | TRBV10-2 | CASSFTQEQPQHF | TGCGCCAGCAGCTTTACACAGGAGCAGCCCCAGCATTTT
TRBJ2-1 | TRBD1 | . | TRBV6-5 | CASRYTGGSYNEQFF | TGTGCCAGCAGATATACAGGGGGCTCCTACAATGAGCAGTTCTTC
TRBJ1-1 | . | . | TRBV19 | CASSIPGTRRLRTEAFF | TGTGCCAGTAGTATCCCCGGGACACGGCGTTTACGGACTGAAGCTTTCTTT
TRBJ2-5 | . | . | TRBV7-9 | CASSLVTGIRETQYF | TGTGCCAGCAGCTTAGTTACAGGGATCCGAGAGACCCAGTACTTC
TRBJ1-5 | TRBD1 | . | TRBV30 | CAWRGTGQDQPQHF | TGTGCCTGGAGGGGGACAGGGCAGGATCAGCCCCAGCATTTT
TRBJ2-7 | . | . | TRBV5-1 | CASSLAPGTYEQYF | TGCGCCAGCAGCTTGGCCCCGGGAACCTACGAGCAGTACTTC
TRBJ1-5 | . | . | TRBV2 | CASSADSGDQPQHF | TGTGCCAGCAGTGCGGACAGTGGGGATCAGCCCCAGCATTTT
TRBJ2-2 | TRBD2 | . | TRBV9 | CASIQHGTSGTGELFF | TGTGCCAGCATCCAACACGGGACTAGCGGGACCGGGGAGCTGTTTTTT
TRBJ2-7 | TRBD2 | . | TRBV2 | CASSVSPGLAEQYF | TGTGCCAGCAGTGTTAGCCCCGGACTAGCGGAGCAGTACTTC
TRBJ2-6 | TRBD1 | . | TRBV4-3 | CASSQDLVQGASGANVLTF | TGCGCCAGCAGCCAAGATCTTGTGCAGGGGGCTTCTGGGGCCAACGTCCTGACTTTC
TRBJ2-5 | TRBD1 | . | TRBV7-8 | CASSLNRGQETQYF | TGTGCCAGCAGCTTGAACAGGGGCCAAGAGACCCAGTACTTC
TRBJ2-1 | . | . | TRBV16 | CASSRHGADLFF | TGTGCCAGCAGCCGGCATGGGGCGGATCTGTTCTTC
TRBJ1-1 | TRBD1 | . | TRBV5-1 | CASSRDRVNTEAFF | TGCGCCAGCAGTCGGGACAGGGTAAACACTGAAGCTTTCTTT
TRBJ2-5 | . | . | TRBV18 | CASSPPWGWETQYF | TGTGCCAGCTCACCACCGTGGGGCTGGGAGACCCAGTACTTC
TRBJ2-5 | TRBD2 | . | TRBV25-1 | CASSDRLAGETQYF | TGTGCCAGCAGTGACCGACTAGCAGGGGAGACCCAGTACTTC
TRBJ1-2 | . | . | TRBV28 | CASSQGTHGYTF | TGTGCCAGCAGCCAGGGGACCCATGGCTACACCTTC
TRBJ2-2 | TRBD1 | . | TRBV6-1 | CASSELQGDTGELFF | TGTGCCAGCAGTGAACTACAGGGGGACACCGGGGAGCTGTTTTTT
TRBJ2-3 | TRBD2 | . | TRBV19 | CASSMGRGSDTQYF | TGTGCCAGTAGTATGGGGAGGGGATCGGATACGCAGTATTTT
TRBJ1-1 | TRBD1 | few | TRBV27 | CASSDRGPTEAFF | TGTGCCAGCAGCGACAGGGGGCCTACTGAAGCTTTCTTT
TRBJ2-3 | . | . | TRBV2 | CASSQGLYTDTQYF | TGTGCCAGCAGTCAAGGACTCTACACAGATACGCAGTATTTT
TRBJ1-3 | . | few | TRBV4-1 | CASSPPTGTEGGNTIYF | TGCGCCAGCAGCCCTCCCACAGGGACCGAGGGAGGAAACACCATATATTTT
TRBJ2-5 | . | . | TRBV7-2 | CASSRSGGETQYF | TGTGCCAGCAGCCGAAGCGGAGGGGAGACCCAGTACTTC
TRBJ2-1 | TRBD2 | . | TRBV2 | CASRRTSGGGYNEQFF | TGTGCCAGCAGGCGGACTAGCGGGGGGGGGTACAATGAGCAGTTCTTC